These 9 T cell receptor beta chains were all obtained from the same sample, sequenced in a study of vaccination and CD4 T cells after COVID-19. With the Oncomine TCR Beta short-read assay, DNA from cultured CD4+ T cells was sequenced. TCRdb reprocessed the PCR reads via MiXCR and lists one record per CDR3 protein. The sample contains roughly 6,400 distinct CDR3 sequences, roughly 23% of which appear only once. Which antigens these TCRs recognize remains unknown. Treatment indicated: roughly ten-day PBMC culture with coronavirus spike peptide pools or control peptides (ViraFEST assay). Researchers collected the unexposed donor's CD4+ T cells before the COVID-19 pandemic (2011-2018). The sample comprised CD4+ T cells from blood, cultured in vitro. These TCRs come from a human donor in good health.

This clonotype is medium-sized. The V gene is TRBV6-4, the J gene TRBJ2-6; D might be TRBD2 (5 bases). Trimming removed 2 bases at V and 0 bases at J, with 5 bases between. CDR1 is MRHNA, CDR2 SNTAGT, per germline. The CDR3 has 15 amino acids. The CDR3 sequence is CASSDTSSGANVLTF. The CDR3 region has the DNA TGTGCCAGCAGTGACACTAGCTCTGGGGCCAACGTCCTGACTTTC.

In its sample, this clonotype is medium-sized. The J gene is TRBJ2-3, the V gene TRBV2; D ambiguous. The V gene lost 2 bases and the J gene lost 2 bases, with 8 bases spanning the gap. In germline, CDR1 is SNHLY, CDR2 FYNNEI. The CDR3 is made up of 14 amino acids. This CDR3 reads CASSELAPTDTQYF. CDR3 nucleotides: TGTGCCAGCAGTGAATTGGCTCCCACAGATACGCAGTATTTT.

This chain connects TRBV20-1 to TRBJ1-6; 7 bases agree with TRBD1. CDR1 and CDR2 from the germline V gene are DFQATT and SNEGSKA (reference sequence). The J segment lost 13 bases and the V segment lost 3 bases, leaving 9 bases of the junction unmatched. This CDR3 region has 13 residues. Written as DNA, the CDR3 is TGCAGTGCTAGCGGGACAGTCGGGTTGCCCCTCCACTTT. It translates to CSASGTVGLPLHF.

In nucleotides, the CDR3 is TGTGCCAGCAGTTCGGGACAGGGGGCGCGCGGATGGAGAGACACTGAAGCTTTCTTT. This gives the protein CASSSGQGARGWRDTEAFF. The chain combines TRBV6-5 with TRBJ1-1; TRBD1 aligns across 12 bases. Germline V lookup: CDR1 MNHEY, CDR2 SVGAGI. The ends lost 4 bases at V and 3 bases at J; junction bases unmatched: 15. This CDR3 is 19 amino acids long.

The chain employs TRBV7-9 and TRBJ1-1; TRBD1 matches at 8 bases. V dropped 3 bases and J dropped 4; count of bases not matched to a gene: 4. The CDR3 extends over 14 amino acids. Looked up from germline, CDR1 is SEHNR and CDR2 is FQNEAQ (reference sequence). CDR3 nucleotide sequence: TGTGCCAGCAGCTTCGGACAGGGTACCACTGAAGCTTTCTTT. This encodes CASSFGQGTTEAFF.

This clonotype is labeled medium-sized. The CDR3 coding sequence is TGTGCCAGCAGTTACGGGACTAGCGCAGATACGCAGTATTTT. It yields the protein CASSYGTSADTQYF. The genes are TRBV6-2 or TRBV6-3 and TRBJ2-3; 10 positions agree with TRBD2. CDR3 length: 14 residues. CDR1 is MNHEY and CDR2 is SVGEGT in the germline V gene. V shed 2 bases and J 4 bases; nucleotides not matched to a gene: 0.

In its sample, this clonotype was seen a few times. The chain couples TRBV19 to TRBJ1-5, with unresolved D. The germline CDR1 and CDR2 sequences are LNHDA and SQIVND (reference sequence). V was shortened by 4 bases and J by 1 base, with 8 bases between the two germline ends. The CDR3 has 14 amino acids. The CDR3 DNA follows: TGTGCCAGTAGTACAATGGGAAGCAATCAGCCCCAGCATTTT. This sequence encodes CASSTMGSNQPQHF.

V and J are TRBV7-9 and TRBJ1-2; D is unresolved. Germline lookup yields CDR1 SEHNR and CDR2 FQNEAQ (reference sequence). CDR3 length: 14 amino acids. Trimming took 0 bases from V and 0 from J, leaving 5 bases between them. CDR3 DNA: TGTGCCAGCAGCTTAGCCAGTTCTAACTATGGCTACACCTTC. Translation gives CASSLASSNYGYTF.

This clonotype was observed a few times. The chain couples TRBV25-1 to TRBJ2-3; 10 nucleotides match TRBD1. V trimming: 6 bases; J trimming: 6 bases; junction bases outside the gene matches: 9. The CDR3 totals 15 residues. Germline assignment: CDR1 MGHDK and CDR2 SYGVNS. CDR3 protein: CASSPTRDRGDTQYF. CDR3 coding DNA: TGTGCCAGCAGCCCGACGAGGGACAGGGGTGATACGCAGTATTTT.